Presented here are 10 T cell receptor beta chains from one specimen sequenced in a study of cytomegalovirus exposure and HLA in healthy donors. Both 60 Vbeta primers and 13 Jbeta primers went into the PCR. Here immunoSEQ multiplex PCR was the method, and the copy in TCRdb shows in-frame clones only, minus some. This table holds 100,000 to 150,000 clones. Specimen: PBMCs. The receptors originated from a man between 18 and 29 years old in good health and CMV-seronegative.

The chain recombines TRBV27 with TRBJ1-1; D possibly corresponds to TRBD1 (6 bases). Trimming left V 4 bases short and J 3 bases short, with 15 bases between. In germline, CDR1 is MNHEY, CDR2 SMNVEV (reference sequence). This CDR3 is built from 15 residues. Written as DNA, the CDR3 is TGTGCCAGCAGTTACCAGGGGCTAGGGGACACTGAAGCTTTCTTT. This translates into CASSYQGLGDTEAFF.

The J gene is TRBJ1-1, the V gene TRBV7-2, with D possibly TRBD1 on 6 matching bases. Germline V gene data show CDR1 as SGHTA and CDR2 as FQGNSA. The length of the CDR3 is 15 residues. V lost 2 bases and J lost 5, with 15 bases in between. Here the CDR3 reads CASSLFGGARTEAFF. The CDR3, as DNA: TGTGCCAGCAGCTTATTTGGGGGGGCGAGAACTGAAGCTTTCTTT.

The chain combines TRBV5-1 with TRBJ1-1, with D possibly matching TRBD1 (5 bases). This CDR3 is built from 18 residues. The germline V and J ends were trimmed by 4 bases and 0 bases, with 22 bases remaining between them. Looked up from germline, CDR1 is SGHRS and CDR2 is YFSETQ. The CDR3 loop is CASSPNSSGGGVNTEAFF. The CDR3 bases are TGCGCCAGCAGCCCAAACTCAAGTGGCGGGGGGGTGAACACTGAAGCTTTCTTT.

The chain links TRBV28 to TRBJ1-2; TRBD1 is a possible D gene (5 bases). The germline V and J ends were trimmed by 6 bases and 8 bases, with 16 bases remaining between them. From germline, CDR1 is MDHEN and CDR2 SYDVKM. CDR3 size: 13 residues. CDR3 protein: CASREGLGDGYTF. For the CDR3, the DNA is TGTGCCAGCAGGGAGGGGCTGGGAGACGGCTACACCTTC.

The chain employs TRBV19 and TRBJ2-3, with 8 positions matching TRBD1. Germline lookup yields CDR1 LNHDA and CDR2 SQIVND (reference sequence). The trim removed 3 bases at V and 3 bases at J, leaving 2 bases unmatched. The CDR3 is made up of 14 amino acids. CDR3 amino acids: CASSIQGATDTQYF. Written as DNA, the CDR3 is TGTGCCAGTAGTATTCAGGGGGCGACAGATACGCAGTATTTT. Filled out from reference TRBV19 and TRBJ2-3, the complete variable domain reads DGGITQSPKYLFRKEGQNVTLSCEQNLNHDAMYWYRQDPGQGLRLIYYSQIVNDFQKGDIAEGYSVSREKKESFPLTVTSAQKNPTAFYLCASSIQGATDTQYFGPGTRLTVL.

This chain links TRBV19 with TRBJ1-5; 11 bases map to TRBD1. Unmatched junction bases numbered 10, after V lost 5 bases and J lost 4 bases. Per germline, CDR1 LNHDA and CDR2 SQIVND (reference sequence). This CDR3 region has 17 residues. CDR3 nucleotides: TGTGCCAGTAGTGACGGGCCCGGACAGGGGGCAAATCAGCCCCAGCATTTT. This encodes CASSDGPGQGANQPQHF.

V usage is TRBV29-1 and J usage is TRBJ1-2; weak D call: TRBD1 (5 bases). Germline values: CDR1 SQVTM, CDR2 ANQGSEA. The CDR3 extends over 13 amino acids. Trimming shortened V by 1 base and J by 4 bases, and 10 bases separated the two germline ends. The CDR3 spells CSVEGGPLYGYTF. The CDR3 coding sequence is TGCAGCGTTGAAGGGGGCCCCCTCTATGGCTACACCTTC.

The chain combines TRBV9 with TRBJ2-6, with TRBD1 matching 8 bases. The V gene end was trimmed by 0 bases and the J gene end by 2 bases; junction bases not matched to a gene: 1. This CDR3 contains 16 residues. Germline lookup yields CDR1 SGDLS and CDR2 YYNGEE. The CDR3 loop is CASSVAGGAGANVLTF. In nucleotides, the CDR3 is TGTGCCAGCAGCGTAGCAGGGGGCGCTGGGGCCAACGTCCTGACTTTC.

This chain joins TRBV7-7 and TRBJ2-1; TRBD2 aligns across 8 bases. Germline V gene sequence: CDR1 SSHAT, CDR2 FNYEAQ (reference sequence). The CDR3 covers 16 residues. Trimming took 3 bases from V and 5 from J; bases not matched to a gene: 9. The CDR3 region is CASSLAGGLGNNEQFF. The CDR3 DNA sequence: TGTGCCAGCAGCTTGGCGGGGGGACTCGGGAACAATGAGCAGTTCTTC.

The chain links TRBV5-1 to TRBJ2-2, with 10 bases that match TRBD2. Per germline, CDR1 SGHRS and CDR2 YFSETQ. V was clipped by 4 bases and J by 4 bases; unmatched bases: 19. The CDR3 consists of 20 residues. The CDR3 region is CASSNIPGLARPGGTGELFF. CDR3 bases: TGCGCCAGCAGCAACATACCGGGACTAGCGAGGCCCGGTGGCACCGGGGAGCTGTTTTTT.